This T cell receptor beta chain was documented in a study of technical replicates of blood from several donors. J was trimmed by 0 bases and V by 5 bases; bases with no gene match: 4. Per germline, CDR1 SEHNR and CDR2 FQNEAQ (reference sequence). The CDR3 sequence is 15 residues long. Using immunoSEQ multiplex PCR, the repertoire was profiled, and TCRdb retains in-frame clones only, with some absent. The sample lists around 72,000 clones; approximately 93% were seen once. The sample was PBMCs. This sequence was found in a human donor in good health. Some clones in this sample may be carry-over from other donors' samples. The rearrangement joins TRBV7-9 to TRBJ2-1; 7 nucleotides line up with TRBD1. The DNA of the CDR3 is TGTGCCAGCAGCGAGCGGACAGGCTCCTACAATGAGCAGTTCTTC. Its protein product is CASSERTGSYNEQFF.